This is a list of T cell receptor beta chains from one sample in a study of a mutant IDH1 vaccine in newly diagnosed glioma. These receptors' targets are unknown. Here immunoSEQ multiplex PCR was the method, and the copy in TCRdb shows in-frame clones only, minus some. The sample has roughly 51,000 clones; around 80% are singletons. The sequences come from PBMCs, collected from a glioma patient whose treatment included an IDH1 peptide vaccine. The receptors stem from a man in his forties or fifties with glioma. CDR3s include the opening cysteine and the closing phenylalanine or tryptophan. Fields, in order: D gene, J gene, clone size, V gene, CDR3 protein, CDR3 DNA. A D gene is named only where the DNA matches it firmly. Clone size is not always given. Where it is, it says once, few, many or a class for expanded clones.

>NA|TRBJ1-2|once|TRBV18
CASSPYGSNYGYTF
TGTGCCAGCTCACCATACGGGTCTAACTATGGCTACACCTTC
>TRBD1|TRBJ1-5|NA|TRBV19
CASSMGQGADQPQHF
TGTGCCAGTAGTATGGGCCAGGGGGCTGATCAGCCCCAGCATTTT
>NA|TRBJ2-1|medium-sized|TRBV9
CASSARTEQFF
TGTGCCAGCAGCGCGAGAACCGAACAGTTCTTC
>NA|TRBJ2-7|NA|TRBV2
CASLIQGGAYEQYF
TGTGCCAGTCTCATACAGGGAGGCGCCTACGAGCAGTACTTC
>TRBD2|TRBJ2-1|NA|TRBV29-1
CSVGAGVSYNEQFF
TGCAGCGTTGGAGCGGGGGTCTCCTACAATGAGCAGTTCTTC
>NA|TRBJ1-5|few|TRBV7-9
CASSLSGRDQPQHF
TGTGCCAGCAGCTTGTCGGGAAGGGATCAGCCCCAGCATTTT
>NA|TRBJ2-4|NA|TRBV6-5
CASKKSWTPVDIQYF
TGTGCCAGCAAAAAGAGCTGGACACCGGTCGACATTCAGTACTTC
>NA|TRBJ1-1|NA|TRBV2
CASSVEGTEAFF
TGTGCCAGCAGTGTAGAGGGGACTGAAGCTTTCTTT
>NA|TRBJ2-7|NA|TRBV7-9
CASSLGTSTLEEQYF
TGTGCCAGCAGCTTAGGGACTTCCACCTTGGAGGAGCAGTACTTC
>NA|TRBJ2-5|NA|TRBV28
CASGLSTQYF
TGTGCCAGCGGCCTATCGACCCAGTACTTC
>NA|TRBJ1-2|NA|TRBV2
CASSGTDWYTYGYTF
TGTGCCAGCAGCGGCACCGACTGGTATACCTATGGCTACACCTTC
>TRBD1|TRBJ2-7|NA|TRBV29-1
CSVGADRSSYEQYF
TGCAGCGTTGGGGCGGACAGGTCGTCCTACGAGCAGTACTTC
>NA|TRBJ1-2|NA|TRBV9
CASSVGGRDYGYTF
TGTGCCAGCAGCGTAGGGGGGCGGGACTATGGCTACACCTTC
>NA|TRBJ2-3|NA|TRBV20-1
CSARVGDTQYF
TGCAGTGCTAGAGTGGGGGATACGCAGTATTTT
>NA|TRBJ1-2|NA|TRBV18
CASSPSGGSYGYTF
TGTGCCAGCTCACCAAGCGGGGGAAGCTATGGCTACACCTTC
>NA|TRBJ1-2|NA|TRBV29-1
CSVEQQNSYTF
TGCAGCGTTGAACAACAGAATTCCTACACCTTC
>NA|TRBJ2-2|few|TRBV2
CASKDTYSNTGELFF
TGTGCCAGCAAAGACACCTACTCGAACACCGGGGAGCTGTTTTTT
>NA|TRBJ1-5|NA|TRBV7-9
CASSLGRDQPQHF
TGTGCCAGCAGCCTCGGTAGGGATCAGCCCCAGCATTTT